The 29 T cell receptor beta chains below all came from one sample that was sequenced in a study of CD8 T cells in Susac syndrome. It was with random hexamers that 0.5 to 1 ug RNA was reverse transcribed. TCRdb reanalysed the immunoSEQ multiplex PCR reads using MiXCR and keeps one entry per CDR3 protein. The table includes 230,000 or so distinct CDR3 sequences, about 95% detected once. Sequenced: CD4+ T cells from PBMCs. These receptors were collected from a human donor with multiple sclerosis.

The V and J genes are TRBV6-5 and TRBJ1-4; D gene ambiguous. CDR1 is MNHEY and CDR2 is SVGAGI in the germline V gene. V lost 6 bases and J 7 bases, leaving 15 bases between the germline ends. CDR3 size: 14 residues. DNA for the CDR3: TGTGCCAGCAGACGGACGTTTACGGGTGAAAAACTGTTTTTT. Translation gives CASRRTFTGEKLFF.

This CDR3 is CSVEWLAGVREQFF. CDR3 sequence (DNA): TGCAGCGTTGAATGGCTAGCGGGGGTCCGTGAGCAGTTCTTC. V is TRBV29-1 and J is TRBJ2-1; the match to TRBD2 covers 10 bases. V was pared by 2 bases and J by 9 bases, with 7 bases of the junction left unmatched. The CDR3 is 14 residues long. Germline V gene sequence: CDR1 SQVTM, CDR2 ANQGSEA.

This rearrangement joins TRBV6-2 or TRBV6-3 to TRBJ1-5; the D is unclear. The CDR3 consists of 14 residues. V was shortened by 2 bases and J by 1 base, with 6 bases between the two germline ends. Germline V gives CDR1 MNHEY, CDR2 SVGEGT. This CDR3 reads CASSYIMSNQPQHF. The CDR3 DNA is TGTGCCAGCAGTTACATCATGAGCAATCAGCCCCAGCATTTT.

The J gene is TRBJ2-6, the V gene TRBV12-3 or TRBV12-4, with D perhaps TRBD2 (6 bases). This CDR3 region has 15 residues. The V end lost 3 bases, the J end lost 2 bases, and 8 bases lay between the germline ends. The CDR3 reads CASSFGGTGANVLTF. CDR3 coding DNA: TGTGCCAGCAGTTTTGGCGGGACTGGGGCCAACGTCCTGACTTTC.

The rearrangement uses TRBV12-3 or TRBV12-4 and TRBJ2-2, with 10 bases identical to TRBD2. There are 17 residues in the CDR3. V gave up 3 bases and J gave up 5 bases; unmatched junction bases: 9. CDR3 in DNA: TGTGCCAGCAGTTTTCAACTAGCGGGGCCGAGGACCGGGGAGCTGTTTTTT. Translation: CASSFQLAGPRTGELFF.

The genes are TRBV28 and TRBJ1-3; D gene ambiguous. The germline CDR1 and CDR2 sequences are MDHEN and SYDVKM. There are 12 residues in the CDR3. With 6 bases removed from V and 6 bases from J, the gap between germline ends came to 9 bases. The CDR3 DNA follows: TGTGCCAGCAGACGTAAGGAAAACACCATATATTTT. Its protein is CASRRKENTIYF.

The sample holds one count of this clonotype. This rearrangement joins TRBV12-3 or TRBV12-4 to TRBJ2-1; 7 bases map to TRBD2. The CDR3 has 15 amino acids. Trimming removed 0 bases from V and 5 bases from J; junction bases left unmatched: 4. The CDR3: CASSLAGGPHNEQFF. The CDR3 coding sequence is TGTGCCAGCAGTTTAGCGGGAGGGCCTCACAATGAGCAGTTCTTC.

The count of this clonotype is one. The chain has TRBV6-5 and TRBJ2-7; D call uncertain. Looked up from germline, CDR1 is MNHEY and CDR2 is SVGAGI. The V and J ends lost 1 base and 2 bases respectively, with 9 bases between them. The CDR3 covers 14 residues. The CDR3 sequence is CASSYYGLTYEQYF. The CDR3 DNA reads as TGTGCCAGCAGTTACTATGGCCTAACCTACGAGCAGTACTTC.

J is TRBJ1-2 and V is TRBV27, with D perhaps TRBD1 (6 bases). The CDR3 covers 18 residues. The germline V gene has CDR1 MNHEY and CDR2 SMNVEV (reference sequence). Trimming shortened V by 4 bases and J by 4 bases, and 25 bases separated the two germline ends. The CDR3 region is CASSSLLPRTASGYGYTF. Written as DNA, the CDR3 is TGTGCCAGCAGTTCACTTCTCCCACGGACAGCCTCTGGCTATGGCTACACCTTC.

V gene TRBV30 combines with J gene TRBJ1-5; the D gene is possibly TRBD1 (5 bases). Germline values: CDR1 GTSNPN, CDR2 SVGIG (reference sequence). V dropped 1 base and J dropped 4 bases, with 17 bases sitting between them. The CDR3 totals 16 residues. Written as DNA, the CDR3 is TGTGCCTGGAGTGAGGGGACGGGGACCCTTAATCAGCCCCAGCATTTT. Translated, it gives CAWSEGTGTLNQPQHF.

The chain joins TRBV9 to TRBJ2-5; no reliable D call. The CDR3 is made up of 14 amino acids. CDR1 and CDR2 (germline): SGDLS, YYNGEE. Between the trimmed V and J ends, which lost 0 bases and 5 bases, there was a span of 11 bases. The CDR3, as DNA: TGTGCCAGCAGCGTAGGGCCCGACGGTGAGACCCAGTACTTC. Translating it yields CASSVGPDGETQYF.

The V and J genes are TRBV29-1 and TRBJ2-1; 8 nucleotides match TRBD1. V was pared by 5 bases and J by 6 bases, with 9 bases of the junction left unmatched. The CDR3 runs to 14 residues. Germline V lookup: CDR1 SQVTM, CDR2 ANQGSEA. This chain's CDR3 is CSVSWQGASNEQFF. The CDR3 nucleotides read TGCAGCGTTTCTTGGCAGGGGGCCTCCAATGAGCAGTTCTTC.

This clonotype was counted a single time. This sequence joins TRBV29-1 and TRBJ2-1; D unresolved. Trimming took 4 bases from V and 7 from J, leaving 17 bases between them. The germline CDR1 and CDR2 sequences are SQVTM and ANQGSEA. The CDR3 sequence is 14 residues long. CDR3: CSVGSRLAKNEQFF. The CDR3 coding sequence is TGCAGCGTTGGGTCAAGGTTGGCTAAGAATGAGCAGTTCTTC.

In this sample, this clonotype turned up once. The chain has TRBV4-1 and TRBJ2-3; 9 nucleotides align to TRBD2. Germline V gives CDR1 MGHRA, CDR2 YSYEKL. With 4 bases clipped from V and 3 bases from J, the junction kept 5 bases outside the gene matches. The CDR3 loop spans 15 amino acids. CDR3 amino acids: CASSLVTSGTDTQYF. In DNA form, the CDR3 reads TGCGCCAGCAGCCTGGTGACTAGCGGAACAGATACGCAGTATTTT.

The chain has TRBV7-9 and TRBJ2-3; D possibly corresponds to TRBD2 (5 bases). Trimming took off 4 bases at V and 2 bases at J, with 13 bases between the two ends. Germline values: CDR1 SEHNR, CDR2 FQNEAQ (reference sequence). CDR3 length: 15 residues. Here the CDR3 DNA reads TGTGCCAGCAGCTCACCGGGCGGGCTCACAGATACGCAGTATTTT. Its translation: CASSSPGGLTDTQYF.

The rearrangement uses TRBV7-2 and TRBJ1-5; weak D call: TRBD1 (5 bases). CDR3 length: 15 amino acids. V was clipped by 3 bases and J by 4 bases, with 13 bases between them. Germline CDR1 SGHTA, CDR2 FQGNSA. This CDR3 reads CASSFEGRQNQPQHF. CDR3 nucleotide sequence: TGTGCCAGCAGCTTTGAAGGGAGACAGAATCAGCCCCAGCATTTT.

The table lists this clonotype with a few counts. The rearrangement uses TRBV6-5 and TRBJ2-5, with unresolved D. The CDR3 is 13 amino acids. With 3 bases removed from V and 2 bases from J, the gap between germline ends came to 7 bases. The V gene's germline CDR1 is MNHEY and CDR2 SVGAGI. This CDR3 is CASSYRRQETQYF. The CDR3, as DNA: TGTGCCAGCAGTTATCGACGGCAAGAGACCCAGTACTTC.

The DNA for the CDR3 is TGTGCCAGTAGTAACCCGCCGGGACAGATCAATCAGCCCCAGCATTTT. Encoded protein: CASSNPPGQINQPQHF. V usage is TRBV19 and J usage is TRBJ1-5; 7 bases are shared with TRBD1. The CDR3 sequence is 16 residues long. V was clipped by 4 bases and J by 3 bases; unmatched bases: 9. Looked up from germline, CDR1 is LNHDA and CDR2 is SQIVND (reference sequence).

This clonotype was recorded only once. The rearrangement links TRBV30 to TRBJ2-2, with D maybe TRBD1 (5 bases). Deletions cut 5 bases from V and 7 bases from J, with 17 bases between. The CDR3 sequence is 14 residues long. From germline, CDR1 is GTSNPN and CDR2 SVGIG (reference sequence). The chain's CDR3 is CAWGKTVAYGELFF. The CDR3 DNA is TGTGCCTGGGGGAAGACAGTCGCGTACGGGGAGCTGTTTTTT.

The chain couples TRBV15 to TRBJ2-3; 7 nucleotides align to TRBD1. Germline trimming cut 8 bases from V and 2 bases from J; bases unmatched to any gene: 10. Germline V gene lookup returns CDR1 LNHNV and CDR2 YYDKDF (reference sequence). This CDR3 has 15 amino acids. In DNA form, the CDR3 reads TGTGCCACCGAGCCGACAGGGCAAATCACAGATACGCAGTATTTT. This sequence encodes CATEPTGQITDTQYF.

The rearrangement joins TRBV10-3 to TRBJ1-1; a possible D gene is TRBD1 (6 bases). The germline V gene has CDR1 ENHRY and CDR2 SYGVKD. The CDR3 is 14 residues long. The V gene lost 6 bases and the J gene lost 0 bases, with 11 bases spanning the gap. DNA of the CDR3: TGTGCCATCAGCCTGGGGGCACTGAACACTGAAGCTTTCTTT. It specifies CAISLGALNTEAFF.

The rearrangement uses TRBV25-1 and TRBJ1-2; D uncertain. The germline gives CDR1 MGHDK, CDR2 SYGVNS. Trimming removed 6 bases at V and 2 bases at J, with 7 bases between. This CDR3 has 12 amino acids. The CDR3 region is CASRRDNYGYTF. CDR3 nucleotides: TGTGCCAGCAGAAGAGACAACTATGGCTACACCTTC.

This clonotype was observed once. The rearrangement links TRBV20-1 to TRBJ2-7; D may be TRBD1 (5 bases). Germline V lookup: CDR1 DFQATT, CDR2 SNEGSKA (reference sequence). The CDR3 extends over 15 amino acids. Trimming stripped 0 bases from V and 0 bases from J, with 12 bases between. For the CDR3, the DNA is TGCAGTGCTAGAGATGACAGCCGAAGCTCCTACGAGCAGTACTTC. Encoded protein: CSARDDSRSSYEQYF.

CDR3 bases: TGTGCCAGCAGTGACGGGAACACCGGGGAGCTGTTTTTT. It codes for CASSDGNTGELFF. The genes are TRBV2 and TRBJ2-2, with D hard to call. V gave up 3 bases and J gave up 1 base, with 3 bases separating them. This CDR3 is 13 amino acids long. Germline V lookup: CDR1 SNHLY, CDR2 FYNNEI.

CDR3 in DNA: TGCGCCAGCAGCTTGCGGGGGCCCTACGAGCAGTACTTC. Amino acids: CASSLRGPYEQYF. This rearrangement joins TRBV5-1 to TRBJ2-7; D may be TRBD1 or TRBD2 (6 bases each). Germline-derived CDR1 and CDR2 are SGHRS and YFSETQ. V shed 1 base and J shed 2 bases, with 7 bases lying between them. This CDR3 is 13 amino acids long.

The table lists this clonotype with a count of one. The chain recombines TRBV5-1 with TRBJ2-7, with 9 positions matching TRBD2. The CDR3 loop spans 15 amino acids. Germline V CDR1 and CDR2: SGHRS, YFSETQ. V gave up 4 bases and J gave up 0 bases; unmatched junction bases: 5. The CDR3 bases are TGCGCCAGCAGCAAGACTAGCGGTAGCTCCTACGAGCAGTACTTC. Its protein is CASSKTSGSSYEQYF.

The chain carries TRBV20-1 and TRBJ1-6; D might be TRBD1 (6 bases). CDR3 size: 13 residues. The V gene lost 6 bases and the J gene lost 9 bases, with 15 bases spanning the gap. CDR1 DFQATT and CDR2 SNEGSKA come from the germline V gene (reference sequence). The CDR3 is CSATGDNTSPLHF. DNA for the CDR3: TGCAGTGCCACCGGGGACAATACTTCACCCCTCCACTTT.

The rearrangement joins TRBV20-1 to TRBJ2-2, with D maybe TRBD1 (8 bases). Germline CDR1 is DFQATT and CDR2 is SNEGSKA (reference sequence). The CDR3 runs 17 residues. The V end was cut by 1 base, the J end by 6 bases, with 21 bases between. The CDR3 here is CSARVGTTGGAAGELFF. The DNA of the CDR3 is TGCAGTGCTAGAGTTGGGACCACAGGGGGGGCCGCCGGGGAGCTGTTTTTT.

The chain couples TRBV5-4 to TRBJ2-1; 10 bases align to TRBD1. Looked up from germline, CDR1 is SGHNT and CDR2 is YYREEE (reference sequence). J gave up 10 bases and V 5 bases, and 9 bases lay outside the gene matches. The CDR3 is 14 amino acids. CDR3 sequence (DNA): TGTGCCAGCAGTGAGGACAGGGGGTCACGGGAGCAGTTCTTC. It is translated as CASSEDRGSREQFF.